This T cell receptor beta chain was recorded in a study of tumor and adjacent non-tumor tissue in lung cancer. About the research overall: Patients comprised 12 adenocarcinoma, a couple of squamous cell carcinoma and 1 small cell lung cancer. The patients, 10 to 11 men and 5 or 6 women, were about 31 to 76 with stage I to III disease. Study-level findings and limits: Significantly higher TCR diversity was found in tumor than normal lung.

With regard to this clonotype: Its specificity is not known. A read error may be the cause here, since a much bigger clone is one base away.

No cell sorting was done before RNA was extracted from the tissue. Three rounds of nested PCR, following a modified ARM-PCR protocol, produced the TCRbeta library. TCRdb reprocessed the multiplex PCR reads with MiXCR, giving one entry per CDR3 protein. This table holds 220,000 or so distinct CDR3 sequences, about 71% found once. The CDR3 extends over 15 amino acids. V shed 5 bases and J shed 2 bases, with 14 bases lying between them. CDR1 and CDR2 from the germline V gene are WNHNN and SYGVQD (reference sequence). This TCR was recovered from a man aged 60 to 75 with non-small cell lung cancer. Input material: lung tumor tissue. This sequence joins TRBV10-1 and TRBJ2-3; D unclear. CDR3 in DNA: TGCGCCAGCAGTCTGGGTCCCATCCCCACAGATACGCAGTATTTT. Its translation: CASSLGPIPTDTQYF.